A single sample is the source of the 14 T cell receptor beta chains below, sequenced in a study of blood T cell repertoires in COVID-19 (TCRdb year 2020). Library preparation used the immunoSEQ multiplex PCR assay. Sourced from immuneACCESS, this table was stored by TCRdb with only in-frame sequences that have V and J called. A share of the clones is absent; for the studies checked, an unresolved V gene accounts for under half, and the remainder has no known explanation. The sample has about 220,000 clones on record, around 86% of them singletons. Of the sample, around 5% falls within the top ten clones. Sequenced: peripheral blood. The receptors were sampled from a human donor in a cohort sampled during active COVID-19.

V is TRBV30 and J is TRBJ2-7; 15 bases agree with TRBD2. The germline V gene has CDR1 GTSNPN and CDR2 SVGIG (reference sequence). The CDR3 covers 15 residues. The V and J ends lost 3 bases and 3 bases, in that order; junction bases with no gene match: 3. As DNA, the CDR3 is TGTGCCTGGAGCGGACTAGCGGGAGGGGGCTACGAGCAGTACTTC. Its translation is CAWSGLAGGGYEQYF.

This chain links TRBV9 with TRBJ2-6; 9 nucleotides agree with TRBD1. V dropped 4 bases and J dropped 0; count of bases not matched to a gene: 5. The germline V gene has CDR1 SGDLS and CDR2 YYNGEE. The CDR3 length is 17 residues. CDR3 protein: CASSRGQGYSGANVLTF. In DNA, the CDR3 is TGTGCCAGCAGCAGGGGACAGGGCTACTCTGGGGCCAACGTCCTGACTTTC. Based on the CDR3 plus reference TRBV9 and TRBJ2-6, the full variable domain is DSGVTQTPKHLITATGQRVTLRCSPRSGDLSVYWYQQSLDQGLQFLIQYYNGEERAKGNILERFSAQQFPDLHSELNLSSLELGDSALYFCASSRGQGYSGANVLTFGAGSRLTVL.

The sample holds a few counts of this clone. The chain carries TRBV2 and TRBJ1-6; a possible D gene is TRBD1 (5 bases). The length of the CDR3 is 15 residues. The V end was cut by 8 bases, the J end by 0 bases, with 11 bases between. CDR1 and CDR2 (germline): SNHLY, FYNNEI. The CDR3: CASRQFHSYNSPLHF. For the CDR3, the DNA is TGTGCCAGCCGACAGTTTCACTCCTATAATTCACCCCTCCACTTT.

This clone was found once. The rearrangement joins TRBV2 to TRBJ2-7; 10 positions agree with TRBD2. Germline V lookup: CDR1 SNHLY, CDR2 FYNNEI. V shed 4 bases and J 7 bases; nucleotides not matched to a gene: 13. The CDR3 loop spans 16 amino acids. The CDR3 loop reads CASSVRSGRPYQEQYF. CDR3 DNA sequence: TGTGCCAGCAGTGTCCGTAGCGGGAGGCCTTATCAAGAGCAGTACTTC.

This clone occurred a few times. V is TRBV7-3 and J is TRBJ2-7; 10 bases match TRBD1. The CDR3 contains 13 residues. The germline gives CDR1 SGHTA, CDR2 FQGTGA. V was pared by 4 bases and J by 4 bases, with 1 base of the junction left unmatched. The CDR3 here is CASSSDRGYEQYF. CDR3 DNA sequence: TGTGCCAGCAGCTCGGACAGGGGGTACGAGCAGTACTTC.

The chain has TRBV4-2 and TRBJ2-7; 9 bases are a match to TRBD2. CDR3 length: 15 amino acids. V was pared by 1 base and J by 3 bases, with 4 bases of the junction left unmatched. CDR1 and CDR2 from the germline V gene are LGHNA and YNFKEQ. The CDR3 loop is CASSQGSSGIYEQYF. CDR3 nucleotides: TGTGCCAGCAGCCAAGGGTCTAGCGGGATCTACGAGCAGTACTTC.

The V gene is TRBV30, the J gene TRBJ1-3, with D uncertain. The CDR3 totals 15 residues. V gave up 0 bases and J gave up 0 bases, with 9 bases separating them. Germline lookup yields CDR1 GTSNPN and CDR2 SVGIG (reference sequence). CDR3 nucleotides: TGTGCCTGGAGTGTACCCAGGCCCTCTGGAAACACCATATATTTT. Translating gives CAWSVPRPSGNTIYF.

The chain recombines TRBV11-2 with TRBJ2-2; perhaps TRBD2 as D (6 bases). Trimming removed 5 bases from V and 5 bases from J, with 15 bases in between. The CDR3 is 15 residues long. Germline V gives CDR1 SGHAT, CDR2 FQNNGV. CDR3 residues: CASSITRGGTGELFF. In DNA form, the CDR3 reads TGTGCCAGCAGCATCACTCGTGGGGGGACCGGGGAGCTGTTTTTT.

The chain is built from TRBV12-5 and TRBJ2-4; 8 bases are a match to TRBD2. The V and J ends lost 7 bases and 0 bases, in that order; junction bases with no gene match: 11. CDR1 and CDR2 (germline): LGHNT, FRNRAP. The CDR3 covers 17 residues. The CDR3 region has the DNA TGTGCTAGTGCTTCGGGAGGGTGGAATATAGCCAAAAACATTCAGTACTTC. Amino acid sequence: CASASGGWNIAKNIQYF.

The chain combines TRBV10-3 with TRBJ1-1; 8 bases map to TRBD1. The germline gives CDR1 ENHRY, CDR2 SYGVKD. This CDR3 has 13 amino acids. Trimming took 6 bases from V and 3 from J; bases not matched to a gene: 3. CDR3 in DNA: TGTGCCATCAGGGGGACAGGTGACACTGAAGCTTTCTTT. It is translated as CAIRGTGDTEAFF.

This clone was found a few times. V and J are TRBV2 and TRBJ1-6; TRBD1 agrees at 9 bases. Per germline, CDR1 SNHLY and CDR2 FYNNEI. The CDR3 covers 13 residues. With 6 bases clipped from V and 8 bases from J, the junction kept 2 bases outside the gene matches. The CDR3 DNA is TGTGCCAGCAGCCGGACAGGGGATTCACCCCTCCACTTT. Encoded protein: CASSRTGDSPLHF.

The rearrangement links TRBV4-3 to TRBJ2-7, with 9 nucleotides matching TRBD2. The germline CDR1 and CDR2 sequences are LGHNA and YSLEER. The ends lost 4 bases at V and 3 bases at J; junction bases unmatched: 7. CDR3 size: 15 residues. The CDR3 reads CASSRDRRGGYEQYF. In DNA, the CDR3 is TGCGCCAGCAGCCGAGACCGGCGGGGGGGCTACGAGCAGTACTTC.

This sequence joins TRBV14 and TRBJ2-1; TRBD2 matches at 14 bases. The V gene end was trimmed by 4 bases and the J gene end by 8 bases; junction bases not matched to a gene: 16. Looked up from germline, CDR1 is SGHDN and CDR2 is FVKESK. This CDR3 contains 19 residues. The CDR3, as DNA: TGTGCCAGCAGCCCGCGGACTAGCGGGAGGATTTATGACGGCGATGAGCAGTTCTTC. Translation gives CASSPRTSGRIYDGDEQFF. Variable domain in full (rest from reference TRBV14 and TRBJ2-1): EAGVTQFPSHSVIEKGQTVTLRCDPISGHDNLYWYRRVMGKEIKFLLHFVKESKQDESGMPNNRFLAERTGGTYSTLKVQPAELEDSGVYFCASSPRTSGRIYDGDEQFFGPGTRLTVL.

A single count supports this clone. J is TRBJ1-1 and V is TRBV6-5; D is perhaps TRBD1 (6 bases). The CDR3 covers 14 residues. Looked up from germline, CDR1 is MNHEY and CDR2 is SVGAGI. The V gene lost 5 bases and the J gene lost 4 bases, with 14 bases spanning the gap. CDR3 nucleotides: TGTGCCAGCAGTAAAACAGGGCTAGGCACTGAAGCTTTCTTT. This translates into CASSKTGLGTEAFF.